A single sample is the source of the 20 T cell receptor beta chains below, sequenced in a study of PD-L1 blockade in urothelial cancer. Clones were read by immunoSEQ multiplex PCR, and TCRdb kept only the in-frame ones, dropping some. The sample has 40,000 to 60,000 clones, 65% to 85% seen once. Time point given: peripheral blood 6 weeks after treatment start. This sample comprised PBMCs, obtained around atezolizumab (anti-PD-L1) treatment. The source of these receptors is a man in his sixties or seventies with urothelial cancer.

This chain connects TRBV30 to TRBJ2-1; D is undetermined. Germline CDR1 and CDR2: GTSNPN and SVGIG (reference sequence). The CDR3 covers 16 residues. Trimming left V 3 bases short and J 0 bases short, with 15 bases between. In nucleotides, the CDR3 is TGTGCCTGGAGGGTCCCGGCAGGCAGCTCCTACAATGAGCAGTTCTTC. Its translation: CAWRVPAGSSYNEQFF.

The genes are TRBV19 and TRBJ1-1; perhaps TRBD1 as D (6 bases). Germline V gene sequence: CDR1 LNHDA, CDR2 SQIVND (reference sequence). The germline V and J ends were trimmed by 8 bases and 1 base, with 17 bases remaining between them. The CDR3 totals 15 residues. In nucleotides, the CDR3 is TGTGCCAGTCATAAACAGGGCTATGGGAACACTGAAGCTTTCTTT. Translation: CASHKQGYGNTEAFF.

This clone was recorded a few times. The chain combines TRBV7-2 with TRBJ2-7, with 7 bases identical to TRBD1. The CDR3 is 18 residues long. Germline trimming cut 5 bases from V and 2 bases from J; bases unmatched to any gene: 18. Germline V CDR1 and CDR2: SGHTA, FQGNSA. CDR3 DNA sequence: TGTGCCAGCAGCCGACACCCCCTTCGGGACAGCACACCCTACGAGCAGTACTTC. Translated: CASSRHPLRDSTPYEQYF.

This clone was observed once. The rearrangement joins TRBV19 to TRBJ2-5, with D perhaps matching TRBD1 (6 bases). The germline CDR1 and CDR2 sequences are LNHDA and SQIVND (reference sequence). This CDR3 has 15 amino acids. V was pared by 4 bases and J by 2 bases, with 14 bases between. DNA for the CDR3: TGTGCCAGTAGTAGCTACGGGACAAAACAAGAGACCCAGTACTTC. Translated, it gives CASSSYGTKQETQYF.

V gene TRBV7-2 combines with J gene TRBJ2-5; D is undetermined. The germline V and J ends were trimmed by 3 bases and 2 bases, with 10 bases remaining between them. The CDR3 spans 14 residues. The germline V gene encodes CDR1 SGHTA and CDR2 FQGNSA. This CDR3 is CASSFFPPQETQYF. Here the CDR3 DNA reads TGTGCCAGCAGCTTTTTTCCTCCTCAAGAGACCCAGTACTTC. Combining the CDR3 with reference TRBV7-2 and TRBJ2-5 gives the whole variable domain GAGVSQSPSNKVTEKGKDVELRCDPISGHTALYWYRQSLGQGLEFLIYFQGNSAPDKSGLPSDRFSAERTGGSVSTLTIQRTQQEDSAVYLCASSFFPPQETQYFGPGTRLLVL.

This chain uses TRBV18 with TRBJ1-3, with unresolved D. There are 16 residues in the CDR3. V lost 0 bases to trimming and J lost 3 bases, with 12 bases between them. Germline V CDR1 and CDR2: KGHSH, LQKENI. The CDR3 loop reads CASSPPVRGIGNTIYF. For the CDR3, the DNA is TGTGCCAGCTCACCACCGGTCCGGGGAATTGGAAACACCATATATTTT. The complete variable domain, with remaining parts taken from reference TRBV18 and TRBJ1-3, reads NAGVMQNPRHLVRRRGQEARLRCSPMKGHSHVYWYRQLPEEGLKFMVYLQKENIIDESGMPKERFSAEFPKEGPSILRIQQVVRGDSAAYFCASSPPVRGIGNTIYFGEGSWLTVV.

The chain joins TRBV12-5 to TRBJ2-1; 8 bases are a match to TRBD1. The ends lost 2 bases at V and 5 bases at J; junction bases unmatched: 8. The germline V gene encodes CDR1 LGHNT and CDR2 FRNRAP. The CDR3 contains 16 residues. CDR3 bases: TGTGCTAGTGGTTTGAGCTGGACAGGGTCCGACAATGAGCAGTTCTTC. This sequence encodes CASGLSWTGSDNEQFF.

CDR3 amino acids: CASSPQGAREKLFF. The DNA for the CDR3 is TGTGCCAGCAGTCCTCAGGGGGCAAGGGAAAAACTGTTTTTT. The chain joins TRBV2 to TRBJ1-4; TRBD1 agrees at 8 bases. This CDR3 comprises 14 residues. V was clipped by 5 bases and J by 8 bases; unmatched bases: 7. The germline V gene encodes CDR1 SNHLY and CDR2 FYNNEI. Filled out from reference TRBV2 and TRBJ1-4, the complete variable domain reads EPEVTQTPSHQVTQMGQEVILRCVPISNHLYFYWYRQILGQKVEFLVSFYNNEISEKSEIFDDQFSVERPDGSNFTLKIRSTKLEDSAMYFCASSPQGAREKLFFGSGTQLSVL.

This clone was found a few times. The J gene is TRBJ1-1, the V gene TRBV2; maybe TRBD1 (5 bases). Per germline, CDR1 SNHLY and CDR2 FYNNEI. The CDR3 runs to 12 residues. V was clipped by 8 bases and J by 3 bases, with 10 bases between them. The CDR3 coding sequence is TGTGCCAGCTGCCGGGGGGACACTGAAGCTTTCTTT. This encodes CASCRGDTEAFF.

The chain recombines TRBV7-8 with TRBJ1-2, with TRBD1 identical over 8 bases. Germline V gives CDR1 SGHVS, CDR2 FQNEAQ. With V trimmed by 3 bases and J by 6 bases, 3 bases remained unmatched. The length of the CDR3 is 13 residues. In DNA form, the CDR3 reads TGTGCCAGCAGCTTGCAACAGGGGGATGGCTACACCTTC. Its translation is CASSLQQGDGYTF. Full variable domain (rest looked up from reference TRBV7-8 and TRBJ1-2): GAGVSQSPRYKVAKRGQDVALRCDPISGHVSLFWYQQALGQGPEFLTYFQNEAQLDKSGLPSDRFFAERPEGSVSTLKIQRTQQEDSAVYLCASSLQQGDGYTFGSGTRLTVV.

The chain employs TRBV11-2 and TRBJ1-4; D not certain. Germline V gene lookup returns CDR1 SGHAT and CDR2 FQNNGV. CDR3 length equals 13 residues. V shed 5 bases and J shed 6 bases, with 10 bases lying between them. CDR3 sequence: CASSRPADEKLFF. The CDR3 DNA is TGTGCCAGCAGCCGTCCTGCGGATGAAAAACTGTTTTTT.

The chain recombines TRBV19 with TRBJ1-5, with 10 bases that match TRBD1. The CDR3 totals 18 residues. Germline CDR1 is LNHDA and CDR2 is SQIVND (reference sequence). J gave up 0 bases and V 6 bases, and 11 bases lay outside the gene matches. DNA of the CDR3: TGTGCCAGTAGCTTGTCGGGACAGGGGCTTTATAGCAATCAGCCCCAGCATTTT. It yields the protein CASSLSGQGLYSNQPQHF.

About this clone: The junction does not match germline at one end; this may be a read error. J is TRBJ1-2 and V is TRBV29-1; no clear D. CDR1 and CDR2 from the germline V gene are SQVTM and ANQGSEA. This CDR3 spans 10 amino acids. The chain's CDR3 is CLVSEDGYTF. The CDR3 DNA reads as TGTCTCGTCAGTGAGGATGGCTACACCTTC. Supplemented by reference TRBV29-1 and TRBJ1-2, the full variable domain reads SAVISQKPSRDICQRGTSLTIQCQVDSQVTMMFWYRQQPGQSLTLIATANQGSEATYESGFVIDKFPISRPNLTFSTLTVSNMSPEDSSIYLCLVSEDGYTFGSGTRLTVV.

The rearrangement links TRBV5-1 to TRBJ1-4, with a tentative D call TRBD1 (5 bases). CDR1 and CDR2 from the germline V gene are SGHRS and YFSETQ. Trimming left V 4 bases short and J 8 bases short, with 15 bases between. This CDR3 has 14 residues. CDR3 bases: TGCGCCAGCAGCACGTCAGGGTCGGAGGAAAAACTGTTTTTT. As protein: CASSTSGSEEKLFF.

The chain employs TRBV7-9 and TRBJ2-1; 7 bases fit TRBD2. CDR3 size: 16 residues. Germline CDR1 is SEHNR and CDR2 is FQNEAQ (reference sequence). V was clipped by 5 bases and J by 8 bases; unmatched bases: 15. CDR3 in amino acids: CASSQRSGILGDEQFF. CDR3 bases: TGTGCCAGCAGCCAGAGGAGCGGGATTCTTGGCGATGAGCAGTTCTTC.

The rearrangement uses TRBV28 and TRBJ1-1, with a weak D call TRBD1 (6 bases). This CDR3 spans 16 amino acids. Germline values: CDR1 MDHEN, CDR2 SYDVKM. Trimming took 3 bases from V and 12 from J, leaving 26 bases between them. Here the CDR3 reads CASSFSDRLREGRTFF. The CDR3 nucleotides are TGTGCCAGCAGTTTCTCGGACAGATTAAGGGAGGGTAGAACTTTCTTT.

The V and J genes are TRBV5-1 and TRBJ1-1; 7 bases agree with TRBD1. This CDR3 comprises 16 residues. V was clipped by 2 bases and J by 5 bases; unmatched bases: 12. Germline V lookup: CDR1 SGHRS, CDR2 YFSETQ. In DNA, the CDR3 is TGCGCCAGCAGCTTACTGGGCCCACAGGGGAGGACTGAAGCTTTCTTT. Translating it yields CASSLLGPQGRTEAFF.

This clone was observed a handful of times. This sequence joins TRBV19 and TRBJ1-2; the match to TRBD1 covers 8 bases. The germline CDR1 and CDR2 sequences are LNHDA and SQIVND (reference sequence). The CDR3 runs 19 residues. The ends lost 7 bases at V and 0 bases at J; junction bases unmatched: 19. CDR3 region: CASTGAGGKIFETNYGYTF. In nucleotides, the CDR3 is TGTGCCAGTACGGGGGCAGGGGGCAAGATCTTCGAGACTAACTATGGCTACACCTTC.

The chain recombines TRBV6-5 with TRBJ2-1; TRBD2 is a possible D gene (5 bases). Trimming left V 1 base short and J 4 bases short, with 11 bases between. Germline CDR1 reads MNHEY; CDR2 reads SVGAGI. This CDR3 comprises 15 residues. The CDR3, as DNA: TGTGCCAGCAGTTACTGGGAGACTTCTTACAATGAGCAGTTCTTC. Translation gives CASSYWETSYNEQFF.

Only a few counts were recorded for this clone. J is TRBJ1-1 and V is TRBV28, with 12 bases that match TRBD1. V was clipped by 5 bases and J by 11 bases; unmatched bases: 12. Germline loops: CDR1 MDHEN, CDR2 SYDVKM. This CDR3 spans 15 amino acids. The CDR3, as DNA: TGTGCCAGCAGTCACTCCGGGACAGGGGGCCTACGTGCTTTCTTT. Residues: CASSHSGTGGLRAFF.